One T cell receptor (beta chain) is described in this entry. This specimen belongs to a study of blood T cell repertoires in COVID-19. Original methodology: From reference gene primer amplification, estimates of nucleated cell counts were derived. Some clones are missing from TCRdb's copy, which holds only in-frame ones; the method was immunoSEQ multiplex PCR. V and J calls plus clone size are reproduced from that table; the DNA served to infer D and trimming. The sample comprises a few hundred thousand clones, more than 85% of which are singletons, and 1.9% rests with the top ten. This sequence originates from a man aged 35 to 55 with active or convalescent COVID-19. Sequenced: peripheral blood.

The CDR3 DNA reads as TGTGCCAGCAGCGTAGTGGCTAGCGGGAACACCGGGGAGCTGTTTTTT. This codes for CASSVVASGNTGELFF. The chain is built from TRBV9 and TRBJ2-2; 7 bases agree with TRBD2. CDR1 is SGDLS, CDR2 YYNGEE, per germline. This CDR3 is 16 amino acids long. V gave up 0 bases and J gave up 1 base; unmatched junction bases: 3.